The rows below give T cell receptor beta chains drawn from one sample of a study of T cells in Graves' hyperthyroidism and ophthalmopathy. TCRdb re-analysed the multiplex PCR reads in MiXCR, keeping a single row per CDR3 protein. The profile shows around 540,000 distinct CDR3 sequences, about 16% of them singletons. The sequencing sample was made of blood. Receptors originate from a woman between 25 and 40 years old with Graves' ophthalmopathy. Both conserved end residues are part of each CDR3. The D gene is left open where the match is weak. Clone size, where shown, is once, few, many, or a class for clones that have expanded.

d_call: -
j_call: TRBJ1-5
clone_size: -
v_call: TRBV18
cdr3_nt: TGTGCCAGCTCACCACCTGGCGCAGGAGTTGGCGGTCAGCCCCAGCATTTT
cdr3_aa: CASSPPGAGVGGQPQHF

d_call: TRBD1
j_call: TRBJ2-5
clone_size: many
v_call: TRBV27
cdr3_nt: TGTGCCAGCAGTTTCTACCTCGGGACAGCCCAAGAGACCCAGTACTTC
cdr3_aa: CASSFYLGTAQETQYF

d_call: TRBD1
j_call: TRBJ2-7
clone_size: many
v_call: TRBV7-6
cdr3_nt: TGTGCCAGCAGCTTAAACTCAGGCGGGACAGGCTCCTACGAGCAGTACTTC
cdr3_aa: CASSLNSGGTGSYEQYF

d_call: -
j_call: TRBJ1-1
clone_size: once
v_call: TRBV12-3/TRBV12-4
cdr3_nt: TGTGCCAGCAGTTTCGGGCGGCACACTGAAGCTTTCTTT
cdr3_aa: CASSFGRHTEAFF

d_call: -
j_call: TRBJ2-2
clone_size: -
v_call: TRBV9
cdr3_nt: TGTGCCAGCAGCGTAGAATGGACCGCGAACACCGGGGAGCTGTTTTTT
cdr3_aa: CASSVEWTANTGELFF

d_call: -
j_call: TRBJ2-7
clone_size: many
v_call: TRBV5-8
cdr3_nt: TGTGCCAGCAGCGACACCGGGACTTCCTACGAGCAGTACTTC
cdr3_aa: CASSDTGTSYEQYF

d_call: TRBD2
j_call: TRBJ2-5
clone_size: -
v_call: TRBV5-1
cdr3_nt: TGCGCCAGCAGCCAGGGGACTAGCGGGGCCGAGACCCAGTACTTC
cdr3_aa: CASSQGTSGAETQYF

d_call: -
j_call: TRBJ2-2
clone_size: many
v_call: TRBV5-1
cdr3_nt: TGCGCCAGCAGCGACGGGACTCCTAACACCGGGGAGCTGTTTTTT
cdr3_aa: CASSDGTPNTGELFF

d_call: -
j_call: TRBJ1-2
clone_size: -
v_call: TRBV28
cdr3_nt: TGTGCCAGCAGTACCGGACTGGCGCACTATGGCTACACCTTC
cdr3_aa: CASSTGLAHYGYTF

d_call: -
j_call: TRBJ2-7
clone_size: -
v_call: TRBV4-2
cdr3_nt: TGTGCCAGCAGCGAAGGGTTAGAGCAGTACTTC
cdr3_aa: CASSEGLEQYF

d_call: -
j_call: TRBJ1-2
clone_size: few
v_call: TRBV20-1
cdr3_nt: TGCAGTCTCCGGGATCTAGCTAACTATGGCTACACCTTC
cdr3_aa: CSLRDLANYGYTF

d_call: TRBD1
j_call: TRBJ2-5
clone_size: many
v_call: TRBV5-1
cdr3_nt: TGCGCCAGCAGCCGACAGGGGATCGTAGAGACCCAGTACTTC
cdr3_aa: CASSRQGIVETQYF

d_call: -
j_call: TRBJ2-7
clone_size: -
v_call: TRBV5-4
cdr3_nt: TGTGCCAGCAGCCCGGGCCGTGACAGAGGCTACGAGCAGTACTTC
cdr3_aa: CASSPGRDRGYEQYF

d_call: TRBD2
j_call: TRBJ2-3
clone_size: few
v_call: TRBV5-4
cdr3_nt: TGTGCCAGCAGCTTGAAGCGGGAGGCAGATACGCAGTATTTT
cdr3_aa: CASSLKREADTQYF

d_call: -
j_call: TRBJ2-3
clone_size: few
v_call: TRBV12-3/TRBV12-4
cdr3_nt: TGTGCCACAAGACAGGCCTCCACAGATACGCAGTATTTT
cdr3_aa: CATRQASTDTQYF

d_call: -
j_call: TRBJ2-2
clone_size: few
v_call: TRBV5-1
cdr3_nt: TGCGCCAGCGAGGCGTCAGCGAACACCGGGGAGCTGTTTTTT
cdr3_aa: CASEASANTGELFF

d_call: -
j_call: TRBJ2-7
clone_size: many
v_call: TRBV7-2
cdr3_nt: TGTGCCAGCAGCTCGATCCCCGCCTACGAGCAGTACTTC
cdr3_aa: CASSSIPAYEQYF

d_call: -
j_call: TRBJ2-7
clone_size: many
v_call: TRBV28
cdr3_nt: TGTGCCAGCAGTTACGGAGGAGAGCAGTACTTC
cdr3_aa: CASSYGGEQYF

d_call: TRBD2
j_call: TRBJ2-2
clone_size: few
v_call: TRBV19
cdr3_nt: TGTGCCAGTAGTATAACTAGCGCCACCGGGGAGCTGTTTTTT
cdr3_aa: CASSITSATGELFF

d_call: TRBD1
j_call: TRBJ1-1
clone_size: -
v_call: TRBV7-9
cdr3_nt: TGTGCCAGCAGCTTGGGACAGGCAAGAGGCACTGAAGCTTTCTTT
cdr3_aa: CASSLGQARGTEAFF

d_call: TRBD2
j_call: TRBJ2-3
clone_size: many
v_call: TRBV6-1
cdr3_nt: TGTGCCAGCAGTGCCAAGACTAGCGGGAGCACAGATACGCAGTATTTT
cdr3_aa: CASSAKTSGSTDTQYF

d_call: -
j_call: TRBJ2-2
clone_size: few
v_call: TRBV30
cdr3_nt: TGTGCCTGGAGTTTTCTTCCGACAGCGGACGGGGAGCTGTTTTTT
cdr3_aa: CAWSFLPTADGELFF

d_call: -
j_call: TRBJ2-7
clone_size: few
v_call: TRBV12-3/TRBV12-4
cdr3_nt: TGTGCCAGCAGTGCTAGTGGGGTTTCCTACGAGCAGTACTTC
cdr3_aa: CASSASGVSYEQYF

d_call: TRBD1
j_call: TRBJ2-1
clone_size: few
v_call: TRBV29-1
cdr3_nt: TGCAGCGTTAGGACAGGAGAGCAGTTCTTC
cdr3_aa: CSVRTGEQFF

d_call: TRBD1
j_call: TRBJ2-6
clone_size: -
v_call: TRBV11-2
cdr3_nt: TGTGCCAGTAGGGGACAGGCTGGGGCCAACGTCCTGACTTTC
cdr3_aa: CASRGQAGANVLTF

d_call: TRBD2
j_call: TRBJ2-7
clone_size: many
v_call: TRBV5-1
cdr3_nt: TGCGCCAGCAGCATGCCGGGACTAGTGGACGAGCAGTACTTC
cdr3_aa: CASSMPGLVDEQYF

d_call: -
j_call: TRBJ2-4
clone_size: -
v_call: TRBV28
cdr3_nt: TGTGCCAGCAGTACCGGACAGAACATTCAGTACTTC
cdr3_aa: CASSTGQNIQYF

d_call: -
j_call: TRBJ2-2
clone_size: many
v_call: TRBV30
cdr3_nt: TGTGCCTGGAGTGCCACCGGGGAGCTGTTTTTT
cdr3_aa: CAWSATGELFF

d_call: -
j_call: TRBJ2-7
clone_size: many
v_call: TRBV5-5
cdr3_nt: TGTGCCAGCAGCTTGGCCGAGGTTTTCTACGAGCAGTACTTC
cdr3_aa: CASSLAEVFYEQYF

d_call: TRBD1
j_call: TRBJ1-5
clone_size: many
v_call: TRBV7-6
cdr3_nt: TGTGCCAGCAGCCCGATTCAGGGGGCAGGCAATCAGCCCCAGCATTTT
cdr3_aa: CASSPIQGAGNQPQHF

d_call: TRBD1
j_call: TRBJ2-7
clone_size: many
v_call: TRBV30
cdr3_nt: TGTGCCTGGAGTGCAGGGGGCTGGGAGCAGTACTTC
cdr3_aa: CAWSAGGWEQYF

d_call: TRBD1
j_call: TRBJ2-6
clone_size: -
v_call: TRBV24-1
cdr3_nt: TGTGCCACCAGTCGACAGGGTTCTGGGGCCAACGTCCTGACTTTC
cdr3_aa: CATSRQGSGANVLTF

d_call: -
j_call: TRBJ1-5
clone_size: few
v_call: TRBV6-2/TRBV6-3
cdr3_nt: TGTGCCAGCTCTGACGGAGAGCCCCAGCATTTT
cdr3_aa: CASSDGEPQHF

d_call: -
j_call: TRBJ2-1
clone_size: many
v_call: TRBV11-2
cdr3_nt: TGTGCCAGCAGCCCACGGGTTAGGCGGAGGGACAATGAGCAGTTCTTC
cdr3_aa: CASSPRVRRRDNEQFF

d_call: -
j_call: TRBJ2-7
clone_size: few
v_call: TRBV11-2
cdr3_nt: TGTGCCAGCAGAATGGTCAGCAAACTTTACGAGCAGTACTTC
cdr3_aa: CASRMVSKLYEQYF